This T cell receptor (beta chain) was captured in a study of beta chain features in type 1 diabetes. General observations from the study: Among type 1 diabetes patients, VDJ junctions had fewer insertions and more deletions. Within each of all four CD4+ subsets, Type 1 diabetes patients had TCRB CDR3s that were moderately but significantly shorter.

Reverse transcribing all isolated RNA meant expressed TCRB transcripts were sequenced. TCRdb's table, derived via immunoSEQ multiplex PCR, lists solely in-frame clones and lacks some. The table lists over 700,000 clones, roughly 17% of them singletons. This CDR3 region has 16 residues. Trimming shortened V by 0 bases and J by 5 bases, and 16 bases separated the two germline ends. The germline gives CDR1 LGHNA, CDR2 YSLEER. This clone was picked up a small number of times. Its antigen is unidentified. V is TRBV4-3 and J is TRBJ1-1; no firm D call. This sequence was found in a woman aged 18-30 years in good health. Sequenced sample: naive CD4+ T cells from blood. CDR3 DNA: TGCGCCAGCAGCCAAGAGGGATGGGGTTACGGGACTGAAGCTTTCTTT. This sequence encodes CASSQEGWGYGTEAFF.